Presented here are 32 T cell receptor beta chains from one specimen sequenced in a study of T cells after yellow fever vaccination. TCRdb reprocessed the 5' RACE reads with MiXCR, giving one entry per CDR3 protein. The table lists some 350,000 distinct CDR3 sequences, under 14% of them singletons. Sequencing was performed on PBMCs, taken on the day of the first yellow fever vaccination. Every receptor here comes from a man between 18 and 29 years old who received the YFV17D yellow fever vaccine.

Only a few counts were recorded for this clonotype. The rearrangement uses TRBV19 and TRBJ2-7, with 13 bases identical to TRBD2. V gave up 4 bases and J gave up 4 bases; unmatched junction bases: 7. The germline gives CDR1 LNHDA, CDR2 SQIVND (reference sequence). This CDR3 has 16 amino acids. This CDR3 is CASSTPGLAGDYEQYF. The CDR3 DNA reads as TGTGCCAGTAGTACCCCAGGACTAGCGGGGGATTACGAGCAGTACTTC.

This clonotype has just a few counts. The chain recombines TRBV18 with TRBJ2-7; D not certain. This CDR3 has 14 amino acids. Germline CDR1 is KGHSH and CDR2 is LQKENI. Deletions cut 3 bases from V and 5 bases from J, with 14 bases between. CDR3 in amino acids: CASSPDISTDEQYF. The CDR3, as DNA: TGTGCCAGCTCACCGGATATTAGCACGGACGAGCAGTACTTC.

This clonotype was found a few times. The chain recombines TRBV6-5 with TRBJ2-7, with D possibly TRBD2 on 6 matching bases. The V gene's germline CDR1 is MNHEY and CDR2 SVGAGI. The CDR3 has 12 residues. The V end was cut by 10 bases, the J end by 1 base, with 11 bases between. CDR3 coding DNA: TGTGCCACCGGGACTGGGTCCTACGAGCAGTACTTC. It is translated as CATGTGSYEQYF.

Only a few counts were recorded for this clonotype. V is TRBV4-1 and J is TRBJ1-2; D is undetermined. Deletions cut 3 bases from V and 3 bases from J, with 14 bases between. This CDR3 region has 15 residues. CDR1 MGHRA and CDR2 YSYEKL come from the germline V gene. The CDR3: CASSQNPYQDYGYTF. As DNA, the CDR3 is TGCGCCAGCAGCCAGAATCCCTACCAAGACTATGGCTACACCTTC.

The CDR3 DNA reads as TGTGCCAGCACCTTGGCTCTAGCGGGGGGAGATACGCAGTATTTT. It translates to CASTLALAGGDTQYF. The rearrangement uses TRBV7-9 and TRBJ2-3, with TRBD2 identical over 11 bases. The CDR3 runs 15 residues. The V and J ends lost 7 bases and 5 bases, in that order; junction bases with no gene match: 8. Germline assignment: CDR1 SEHNR and CDR2 FQNEAQ (reference sequence).

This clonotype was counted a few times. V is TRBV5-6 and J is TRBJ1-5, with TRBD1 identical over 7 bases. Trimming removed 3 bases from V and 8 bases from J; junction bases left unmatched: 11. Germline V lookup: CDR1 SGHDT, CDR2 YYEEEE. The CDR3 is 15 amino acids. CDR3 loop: CASSWGGQTSKPQHF. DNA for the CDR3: TGTGCCAGCAGCTGGGGGGGACAGACGAGCAAGCCCCAGCATTTT.

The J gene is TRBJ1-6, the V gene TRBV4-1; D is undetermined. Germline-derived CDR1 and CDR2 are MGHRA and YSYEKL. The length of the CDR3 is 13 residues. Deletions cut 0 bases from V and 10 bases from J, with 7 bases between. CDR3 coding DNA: TGCGCCAGCAGCCAAGACTCGGGATCACCCCTCCACTTT. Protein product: CASSQDSGSPLHF.

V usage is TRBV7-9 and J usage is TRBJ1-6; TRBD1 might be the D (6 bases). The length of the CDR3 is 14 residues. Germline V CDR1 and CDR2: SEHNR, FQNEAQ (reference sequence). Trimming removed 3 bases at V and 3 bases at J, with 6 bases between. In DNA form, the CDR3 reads TGTGCCAGCAGCTTGGGACACTATAATTCACCCCTCCACTTT. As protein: CASSLGHYNSPLHF.

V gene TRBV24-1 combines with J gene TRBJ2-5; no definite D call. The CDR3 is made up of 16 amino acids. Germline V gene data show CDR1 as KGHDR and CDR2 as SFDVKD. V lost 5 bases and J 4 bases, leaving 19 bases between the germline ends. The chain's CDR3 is CATSGFVGTFGETQYF. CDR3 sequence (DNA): TGTGCCACCAGTGGATTTGTAGGAACATTTGGAGAGACCCAGTACTTC.

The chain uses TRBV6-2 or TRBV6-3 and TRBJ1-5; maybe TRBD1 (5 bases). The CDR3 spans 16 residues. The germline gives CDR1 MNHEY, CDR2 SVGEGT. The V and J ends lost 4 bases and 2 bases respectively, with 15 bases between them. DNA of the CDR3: TGTGCCAGCAGTTCCGGGTGGGGCCGGGGCAATCAGCCCCAGCATTTT. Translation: CASSSGWGRGNQPQHF.

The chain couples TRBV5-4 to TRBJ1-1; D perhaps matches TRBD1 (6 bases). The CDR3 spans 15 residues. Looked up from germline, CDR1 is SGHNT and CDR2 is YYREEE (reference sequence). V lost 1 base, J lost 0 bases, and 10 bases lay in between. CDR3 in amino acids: CASSLRDNLNTEAFF. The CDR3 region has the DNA TGTGCCAGCAGCTTGCGGGACAACCTGAACACTGAAGCTTTCTTT.

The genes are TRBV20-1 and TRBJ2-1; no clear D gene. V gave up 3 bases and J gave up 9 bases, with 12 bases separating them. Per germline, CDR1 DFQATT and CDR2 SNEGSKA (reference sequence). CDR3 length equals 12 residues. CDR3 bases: TGCAGTGCTAGCCTTGGGGAAGCTGAGCAGTTCTTC. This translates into CSASLGEAEQFF.

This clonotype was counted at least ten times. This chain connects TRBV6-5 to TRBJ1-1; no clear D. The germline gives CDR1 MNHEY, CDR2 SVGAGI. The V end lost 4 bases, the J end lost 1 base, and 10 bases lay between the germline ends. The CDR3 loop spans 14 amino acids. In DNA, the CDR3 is TGTGCCAGCAGTTCCCATCAGTGGAACACTGAAGCTTTCTTT. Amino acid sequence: CASSSHQWNTEAFF.

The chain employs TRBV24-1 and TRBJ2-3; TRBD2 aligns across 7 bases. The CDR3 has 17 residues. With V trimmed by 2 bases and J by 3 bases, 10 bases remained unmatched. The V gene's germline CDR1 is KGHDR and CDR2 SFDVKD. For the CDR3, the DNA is TGTGCCACCAGTGATTCTCTGACTAGCTCTGCTACAGATACGCAGTATTTT. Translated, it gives CATSDSLTSSATDTQYF.

The CDR3 is CASSRRQGTNEKLFF. The CDR3, as DNA: TGTGCCAGCAGCCGGAGACAGGGAACTAATGAAAAACTGTTTTTT. The chain combines TRBV3-1 with TRBJ1-4; 7 bases fit TRBD1. CDR1 and CDR2 (germline): LGHDT, YNNKEL (reference sequence). The J segment lost 1 base and the V segment lost 4 bases, leaving 3 bases of the junction unmatched. The CDR3 covers 15 residues.

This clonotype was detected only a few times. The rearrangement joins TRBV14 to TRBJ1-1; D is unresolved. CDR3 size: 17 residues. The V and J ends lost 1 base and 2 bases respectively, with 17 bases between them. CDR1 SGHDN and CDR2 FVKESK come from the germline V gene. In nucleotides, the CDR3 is TGTGCCAGCAGCCAAGTAATTTCGGGCCGATACAACACTGAAGCTTTCTTT. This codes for CASSQVISGRYNTEAFF.

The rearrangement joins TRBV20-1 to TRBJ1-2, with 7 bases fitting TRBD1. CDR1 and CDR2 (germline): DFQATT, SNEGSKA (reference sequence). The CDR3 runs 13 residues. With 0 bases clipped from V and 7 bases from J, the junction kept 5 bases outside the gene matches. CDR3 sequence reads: CSARDSGTAGYTF. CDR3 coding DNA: TGCAGTGCTAGAGATTCAGGGACAGCTGGCTACACCTTC.

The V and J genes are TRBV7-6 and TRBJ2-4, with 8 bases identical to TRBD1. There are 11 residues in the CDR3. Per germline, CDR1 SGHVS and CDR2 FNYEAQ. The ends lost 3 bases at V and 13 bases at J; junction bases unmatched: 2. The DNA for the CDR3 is TGTGCCAGCAGCTTGGACAGGGTGCAGTACTTC. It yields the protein CASSLDRVQYF.

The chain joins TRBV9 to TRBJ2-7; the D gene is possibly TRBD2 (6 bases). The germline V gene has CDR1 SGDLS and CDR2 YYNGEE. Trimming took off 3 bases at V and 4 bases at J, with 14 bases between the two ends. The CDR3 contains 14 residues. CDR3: CASSAPGRNYEQYF. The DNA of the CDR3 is TGTGCCAGCAGCGCCCCGGGGAGGAATTACGAGCAGTACTTC.

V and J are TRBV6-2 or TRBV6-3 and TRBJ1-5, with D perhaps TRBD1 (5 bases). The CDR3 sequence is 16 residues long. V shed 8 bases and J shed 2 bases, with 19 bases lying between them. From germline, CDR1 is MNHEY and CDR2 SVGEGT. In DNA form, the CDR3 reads TGTGCCAGCGGGACGTACAAAGCTGGGGGCAATCAGCCCCAGCATTTT. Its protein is CASGTYKAGGNQPQHF.

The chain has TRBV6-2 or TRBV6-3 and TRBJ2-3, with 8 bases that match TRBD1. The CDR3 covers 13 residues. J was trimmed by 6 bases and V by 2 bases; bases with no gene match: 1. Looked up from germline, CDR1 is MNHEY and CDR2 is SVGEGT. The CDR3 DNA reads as TGTGCCAGCAGTTACGGGGACAGGGATACGCAGTATTTT. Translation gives CASSYGDRDTQYF.

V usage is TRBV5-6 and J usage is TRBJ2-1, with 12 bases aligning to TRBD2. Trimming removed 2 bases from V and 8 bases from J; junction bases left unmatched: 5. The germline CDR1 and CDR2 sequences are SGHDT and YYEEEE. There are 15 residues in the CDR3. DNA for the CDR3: TGTGCCAGCAGCTTCACTAGCGGGGGGTTCGATGAGCAGTTCTTC. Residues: CASSFTSGGFDEQFF.

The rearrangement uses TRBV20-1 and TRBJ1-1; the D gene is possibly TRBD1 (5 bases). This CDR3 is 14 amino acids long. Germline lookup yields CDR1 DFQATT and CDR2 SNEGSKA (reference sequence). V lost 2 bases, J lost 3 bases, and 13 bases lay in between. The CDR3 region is CSARLAGGDTEAFF. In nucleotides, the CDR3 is TGCAGTGCTAGACTCGCGGGGGGGGACACTGAAGCTTTCTTT.

DNA for the CDR3: TGTGCCAGCAGCTTAGAAGGGTCAGGGGGCGGACAGCCCCAGCATTTT. Its translation is CASSLEGSGGGQPQHF. The J gene is TRBJ1-5, the V gene TRBV7-9; 8 bases are a match to TRBD1. Trimming at V came to 1 base and at J to 7 bases, leaving 9 bases not matched to a gene. The CDR3 covers 16 residues. Germline V gene lookup returns CDR1 SEHNR and CDR2 FQNEAQ (reference sequence).

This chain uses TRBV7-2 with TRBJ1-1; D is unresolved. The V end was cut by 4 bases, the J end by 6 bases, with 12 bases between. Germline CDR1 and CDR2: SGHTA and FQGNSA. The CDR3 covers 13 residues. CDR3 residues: CASSYRSEAEAFF. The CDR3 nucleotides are TGTGCCAGCAGCTACCGATCCGAGGCTGAAGCTTTCTTT.

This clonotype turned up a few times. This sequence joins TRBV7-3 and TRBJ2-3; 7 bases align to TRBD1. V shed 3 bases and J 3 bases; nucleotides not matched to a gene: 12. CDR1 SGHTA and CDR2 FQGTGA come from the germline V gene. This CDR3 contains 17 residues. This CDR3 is CASSFRTGRLTTDTQYF. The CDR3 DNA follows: TGTGCCAGCAGCTTCCGGACAGGCCGCCTCACTACAGATACGCAGTATTTT. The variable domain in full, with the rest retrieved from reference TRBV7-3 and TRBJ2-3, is GAGVSQTPSNKVTEKGKYVELRCDPISGHTALYWYRQSLGQGPEFLIYFQGTGAADDSGLPNDRFFAVRPEGSVSTLKIQRTERGDSAVYLCASSFRTGRLTTDTQYFGPGTRLTVL.

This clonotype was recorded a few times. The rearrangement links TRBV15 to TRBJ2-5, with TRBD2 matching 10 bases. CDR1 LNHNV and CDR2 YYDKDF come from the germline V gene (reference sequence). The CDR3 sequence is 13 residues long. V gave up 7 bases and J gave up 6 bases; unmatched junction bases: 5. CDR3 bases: TGTGCCACCAATCCGGGACTAGCGAAGACCCAGTACTTC. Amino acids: CATNPGLAKTQYF.

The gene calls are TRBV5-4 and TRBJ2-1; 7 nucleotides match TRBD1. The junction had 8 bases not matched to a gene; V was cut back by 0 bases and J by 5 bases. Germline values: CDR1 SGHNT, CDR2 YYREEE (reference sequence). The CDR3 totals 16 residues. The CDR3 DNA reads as TGTGCCAGCAGCTTGGAAGAGACAGGGCGCCACAATGAGCAGTTCTTC. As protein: CASSLEETGRHNEQFF.

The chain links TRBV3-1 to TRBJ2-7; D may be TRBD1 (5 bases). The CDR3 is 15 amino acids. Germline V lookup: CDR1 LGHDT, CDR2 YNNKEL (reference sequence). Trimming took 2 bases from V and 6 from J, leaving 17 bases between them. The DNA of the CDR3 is TGTGCCAGCAGCCAATTAGTTGGGGCCGACTCCGAGCAGTACTTC. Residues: CASSQLVGADSEQYF.

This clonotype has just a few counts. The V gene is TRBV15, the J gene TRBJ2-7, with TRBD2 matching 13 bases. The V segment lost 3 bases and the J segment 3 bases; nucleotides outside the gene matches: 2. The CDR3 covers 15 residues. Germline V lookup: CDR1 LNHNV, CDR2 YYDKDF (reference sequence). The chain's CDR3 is CATSSGTSGDYEQYF. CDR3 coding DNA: TGTGCCACCAGCAGCGGGACTAGCGGGGACTACGAGCAGTACTTC.

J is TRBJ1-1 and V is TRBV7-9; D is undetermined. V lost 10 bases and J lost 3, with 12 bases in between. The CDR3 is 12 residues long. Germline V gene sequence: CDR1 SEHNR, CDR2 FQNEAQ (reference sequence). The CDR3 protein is CAISAVDTEAFF. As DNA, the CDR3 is TGTGCCATTTCAGCCGTTGACACTGAAGCTTTCTTT.

CDR3 residues: CASSTQGAVHTEAFF. The CDR3 DNA is TGTGCCAGCAGCACACAGGGGGCGGTTCACACTGAAGCTTTCTTT. The chain joins TRBV7-9 to TRBJ1-1; 9 bases are a match to TRBD1. V was pared by 5 bases and J by 3 bases, with 7 bases of the junction left unmatched. CDR1 and CDR2 (germline): SEHNR, FQNEAQ (reference sequence). The CDR3 consists of 15 residues.